The rows below give T cell receptor beta chains drawn from one sample of a study of blood T cell repertoires in COVID-19. Here immunoSEQ multiplex PCR was the method, and the copy in TCRdb shows in-frame clones only, minus some. The table has about 400,000 clones, about 86% seen once. The sequenced sample was PBMCs or T cells enriched from blood (not recorded which). The receptors originated from a woman in her forties or fifties who had recovered from COVID-19. Each CDR3 is given with its conserved first and last residue. A D gene is named only where the DNA matches it firmly. Size values are once, few and many counts, or a class for expanded clones, and some rows have none.

V gene: TRBV4-2
J gene: TRBJ2-5
clone size: NA
D gene: NA
CDR3 protein: CASSQVTDLETQYF
CDR3 DNA: TGTGCCAGCAGCCAAGTGACAGACCTAGAGACCCAGTACTTC

V gene: TRBV28
J gene: TRBJ2-7
clone size: NA
D gene: NA
CDR3 protein: CASNTGRAYEQYF
CDR3 DNA: TGTGCCAGCAACACAGGGCGCGCCTACGAGCAGTACTTC

V gene: TRBV12-3/TRBV12-4
J gene: TRBJ1-1
clone size: few
D gene: NA
CDR3 protein: CASQGVGNTEAFF
CDR3 DNA: TGTGCCAGCCAAGGGGTGGGGAACACTGAAGCTTTCTTT

V gene: TRBV4-1
J gene: TRBJ1-1
clone size: NA
D gene: TRBD1
CDR3 protein: CASSQETGDRGRTEAFF
CDR3 DNA: TGCGCCAGCAGCCAAGAAACCGGGGACAGGGGCCGAACTGAAGCTTTCTTT

V gene: TRBV6-5
J gene: TRBJ2-1
clone size: NA
D gene: TRBD1
CDR3 protein: CASSPTGGTYNEQFF
CDR3 DNA: TGTGCCAGCAGTCCTACAGGGGGTACCTACAATGAGCAGTTCTTC

V gene: TRBV6-5
J gene: TRBJ1-1
clone size: NA
D gene: TRBD1
CDR3 protein: CASRRTGGHTEAFF
CDR3 DNA: TGTGCCAGCAGGCGGACAGGGGGCCACACTGAAGCTTTCTTT

V gene: TRBV27
J gene: TRBJ1-2
clone size: NA
D gene: NA
CDR3 protein: CASRSTSNYGYTF
CDR3 DNA: TGTGCCAGCAGGTCGACATCTAACTATGGCTACACCTTC

V gene: TRBV13
J gene: TRBJ2-7
clone size: NA
D gene: TRBD2
CDR3 protein: CASSSGRGVYEQYF
CDR3 DNA: TGTGCCAGCAGCTCTGGACGGGGGGTCTACGAGCAGTACTTC

V gene: TRBV3-1/TRBV3-2
J gene: TRBJ1-2
clone size: NA
D gene: NA
CDR3 protein: CASSQETGMAGGGYTF
CDR3 DNA: TGTGCCAGCAGCCAAGAAACGGGAATGGCAGGAGGCGGCTACACCTTC

V gene: TRBV6-5
J gene: TRBJ2-7
clone size: NA
D gene: NA
CDR3 protein: CASSLGGQNYEQYF
CDR3 DNA: TGTGCCAGCAGTTTGGGCGGGCAGAACTACGAGCAGTACTTC

V gene: TRBV7-2
J gene: TRBJ1-4
clone size: once
D gene: TRBD1
CDR3 protein: CASSPDRDGEKLFF
CDR3 DNA: TGTGCCAGCAGCCCCGACAGGGACGGCGAAAAACTGTTTTTT

V gene: TRBV18
J gene: TRBJ1-4
clone size: NA
D gene: NA
CDR3 protein: CASSPSENEKLFF
CDR3 DNA: TGTGCCAGCTCACCATCGGAGAATGAAAAACTGTTTTTT

V gene: TRBV4-3
J gene: TRBJ2-2
clone size: NA
D gene: TRBD2
CDR3 protein: CASSPQPGLGAGELFF
CDR3 DNA: TGCGCCAGCAGCCCCCAACCGGGACTAGGGGCCGGGGAGCTGTTTTTT

V gene: TRBV7-9
J gene: TRBJ2-7
clone size: NA
D gene: NA
CDR3 protein: CASSFAVAYEQYF
CDR3 DNA: TGTGCCAGCAGCTTCGCGGTTGCCTACGAGCAGTACTTC

V gene: TRBV27
J gene: TRBJ2-2
clone size: NA
D gene: NA
CDR3 protein: CASSLQAGELFF
CDR3 DNA: TGTGCCAGCAGTTTACAGGCCGGGGAGCTGTTTTTT

V gene: TRBV6-1
J gene: TRBJ2-1
clone size: once
D gene: NA
CDR3 protein: CASSGSVATVGDNEQFF
CDR3 DNA: TGTGCCAGCAGTGGGTCGGTCGCCACCGTAGGGGACAATGAGCAGTTCTTC

V gene: TRBV4-1
J gene: TRBJ2-7
clone size: few
D gene: NA
CDR3 protein: CASSQEVRVPPYEQYF
CDR3 DNA: TGCGCCAGCAGCCAAGAAGTTCGGGTCCCCCCCTACGAGCAGTACTTC

V gene: TRBV30
J gene: TRBJ1-4
clone size: NA
D gene: NA
CDR3 protein: CAWAGAGRNEKLFF
CDR3 DNA: TGTGCCTGGGCTGGGGCAGGCAGGAATGAAAAACTGTTTTTT

V gene: TRBV4-1
J gene: TRBJ2-7
clone size: NA
D gene: TRBD1
CDR3 protein: CASSHPKQGANYEQYF
CDR3 DNA: TGCGCCAGCAGCCACCCGAAGCAGGGGGCTAACTACGAGCAGTACTTC

V gene: TRBV28
J gene: TRBJ1-2
clone size: NA
D gene: TRBD1
CDR3 protein: CASRPGGPSFGYGYTF
CDR3 DNA: TGTGCCAGCAGACCAGGGGGGCCCTCCTTTGGGTATGGCTACACCTTC

V gene: TRBV18
J gene: TRBJ1-4
clone size: NA
D gene: NA
CDR3 protein: CASSPSPGNEKLFF
CDR3 DNA: TGTGCCAGCTCACCCTCTCCAGGGAATGAAAAACTGTTTTTT

V gene: TRBV5-6
J gene: TRBJ2-5
clone size: NA
D gene: NA
CDR3 protein: CASSPPGTRETQYF
CDR3 DNA: TGTGCCAGCAGCCCTCCCGGGACACGGGAGACCCAGTACTTC

V gene: TRBV2
J gene: TRBJ2-1
clone size: NA
D gene: NA
CDR3 protein: CASSPRDYNNEQFF
CDR3 DNA: TGTGCCAGCAGTCCCCGAGACTATAACAATGAGCAGTTCTTC

V gene: TRBV29-1
J gene: TRBJ2-3
clone size: NA
D gene: NA
CDR3 protein: CSVERGTDTQYF
CDR3 DNA: TGCAGCGTTGAGAGGGGCACAGATACGCAGTATTTT

V gene: TRBV6-5
J gene: TRBJ1-2
clone size: NA
D gene: NA
CDR3 protein: CASSWGVGYGYTF
CDR3 DNA: TGTGCCAGCAGTTGGGGGGTCGGCTATGGCTACACCTTC

V gene: TRBV18
J gene: TRBJ1-5
clone size: NA
D gene: NA
CDR3 protein: CASSLVGAQGQPQHF
CDR3 DNA: TGTGCCAGCTCATTGGTAGGGGCCCAGGGTCAGCCCCAGCATTTT

V gene: TRBV29-1
J gene: TRBJ2-2
clone size: NA
D gene: TRBD1
CDR3 protein: CSVLTGWDTGELFF
CDR3 DNA: TGCAGCGTCCTGACAGGGTGGGACACCGGGGAGCTGTTTTTT

V gene: TRBV5-6
J gene: TRBJ2-1
clone size: NA
D gene: TRBD2
CDR3 protein: CASSLLAGAYNEQFF
CDR3 DNA: TGTGCCAGCAGCTTACTAGCGGGGGCCTACAATGAGCAGTTCTTC

V gene: TRBV4-2
J gene: TRBJ2-3
clone size: NA
D gene: TRBD2
CDR3 protein: CASSHGTSGADSTDTQYF
CDR3 DNA: TGTGCCAGCAGCCACGGGACTAGCGGGGCTGATTCCACAGATACGCAGTATTTT

V gene: TRBV6-5
J gene: TRBJ2-7
clone size: NA
D gene: TRBD1
CDR3 protein: CASRRGQGAYEQYF
CDR3 DNA: TGTGCCAGCAGGCGAGGACAGGGGGCCTACGAGCAGTACTTC

V gene: TRBV2
J gene: TRBJ2-1
clone size: NA
D gene: TRBD1
CDR3 protein: CASRRDRGDEQFF
CDR3 DNA: TGTGCCAGCAGGAGGGACAGGGGAGATGAGCAGTTCTTC

V gene: TRBV6-1
J gene: TRBJ1-2
clone size: NA
D gene: TRBD1
CDR3 protein: CASSVTGTGFKGYTF
CDR3 DNA: TGTGCCAGCAGTGTTACCGGGACAGGGTTTAAGGGCTACACCTTC

V gene: TRBV6-5
J gene: TRBJ1-1
clone size: NA
D gene: TRBD1
CDR3 protein: CASSYPGGRTEAFF
CDR3 DNA: TGTGCCAGCAGTTACCCAGGGGGCAGGACTGAAGCTTTCTTT

V gene: TRBV15
J gene: TRBJ1-2
clone size: NA
D gene: NA
CDR3 protein: CATSRDGGRGYTF
CDR3 DNA: TGTGCCACCAGCAGAGATGGGGGCCGGGGCTACACCTTC

V gene: TRBV28
J gene: TRBJ1-1
clone size: NA
D gene: TRBD1
CDR3 protein: CASSSTGYRKGTEAFF
CDR3 DNA: TGTGCCAGCAGTTCGACAGGGTATCGGAAAGGAACTGAAGCTTTCTTT

V gene: TRBV6-6
J gene: TRBJ1-5
clone size: NA
D gene: TRBD1
CDR3 protein: CASSPNHLRGQGNQPQHF
CDR3 DNA: TGTGCCAGCAGTCCCAATCACCTCAGGGGGCAGGGCAATCAGCCCCAGCATTTT

V gene: TRBV19
J gene: TRBJ2-7
clone size: NA
D gene: NA
CDR3 protein: CASSKESRSYEQYF
CDR3 DNA: TGTGCCAGTAGTAAGGAGTCCCGCTCCTACGAGCAGTACTTC

V gene: TRBV2
J gene: TRBJ2-5
clone size: NA
D gene: TRBD2
CDR3 protein: CASSPSGTYQETQYF
CDR3 DNA: TGTGCCAGCAGCCCTAGCGGGACGTACCAAGAGACCCAGTACTTC

V gene: TRBV5-4
J gene: TRBJ2-7
clone size: NA
D gene: TRBD2
CDR3 protein: CASSTTGTTYEQYF
CDR3 DNA: TGTGCCAGCAGCACAACCGGGACTACCTACGAGCAGTACTTC

V gene: TRBV12-3/TRBV12-4
J gene: TRBJ1-1
clone size: NA
D gene: NA
CDR3 protein: CASSFARGTEAFF
CDR3 DNA: TGTGCCAGCAGTTTCGCGCGGGGCACTGAAGCTTTCTTT

V gene: TRBV3-1/TRBV3-2
J gene: TRBJ1-2
clone size: NA
D gene: TRBD1
CDR3 protein: CASSQTGGWGYTF
CDR3 DNA: TGTGCCAGCAGCCAGACAGGGGGCTGGGGCTACACCTTC

V gene: TRBV3-1/TRBV3-2
J gene: TRBJ1-4
clone size: once
D gene: TRBD1
CDR3 protein: CASSQGPGTGAF
CDR3 DNA: TGTGCCAGCAGCCAGGGTCCAGGGACAGGTGCATTT

V gene: TRBV9
J gene: TRBJ1-4
clone size: NA
D gene: NA
CDR3 protein: CASGRVATNEKLFF
CDR3 DNA: TGTGCCAGCGGCCGGGTTGCAACTAATGAAAAACTGTTTTTT

V gene: TRBV2
J gene: TRBJ2-2
clone size: NA
D gene: TRBD1
CDR3 protein: CASSRGPEGTGELFF
CDR3 DNA: TGTGCCAGCAGCAGGGGGCCCGAGGGCACCGGGGAGCTGTTTTTT

V gene: TRBV4-1
J gene: TRBJ2-3
clone size: NA
D gene: TRBD2
CDR3 protein: CASSLGGGTDTQYF
CDR3 DNA: TGCGCCAGCAGTCTCGGGGGGGGCACAGATACGCAGTATTTT

V gene: TRBV2
J gene: TRBJ2-7
clone size: NA
D gene: NA
CDR3 protein: CASSEIAVRYEQYF
CDR3 DNA: TGTGCCAGCAGTGAAATTGCAGTGAGGTACGAGCAGTACTTC

V gene: TRBV30
J gene: TRBJ1-2
clone size: NA
D gene: NA
CDR3 protein: CAWLRGSNYGYTF
CDR3 DNA: TGTGCCTGGTTAAGAGGGAGCAACTATGGCTACACCTTC

V gene: TRBV7-9
J gene: TRBJ2-2
clone size: NA
D gene: NA
CDR3 protein: CASSLSGMNTGELFF
CDR3 DNA: TGTGCCAGCAGCTTATCAGGGATGAACACCGGGGAGCTGTTTTTT

V gene: TRBV6-5
J gene: TRBJ2-7
clone size: NA
D gene: TRBD1
CDR3 protein: CASRTTGTGVYEQYF
CDR3 DNA: TGTGCCAGCAGAACTACCGGGACAGGGGTTTACGAGCAGTACTTC

V gene: TRBV28
J gene: TRBJ2-7
clone size: NA
D gene: NA
CDR3 protein: CASSLTRGVYEQYF
CDR3 DNA: TGTGCCAGCAGTTTAACAAGGGGTGTCTACGAGCAGTACTTC

V gene: TRBV4-1
J gene: TRBJ2-1
clone size: NA
D gene: TRBD2
CDR3 protein: CASRRGVASEVHNEQFF
CDR3 DNA: TGCGCCAGCCGCCGGGGGGTAGCTAGTGAGGTCCACAATGAGCAGTTCTTC

V gene: TRBV19
J gene: TRBJ2-7
clone size: once
D gene: TRBD1
CDR3 protein: CASSIRQGEYEQYF
CDR3 DNA: TGTGCCAGTAGTATAAGACAGGGAGAATACGAGCAGTACTTC

V gene: TRBV9
J gene: TRBJ1-3
clone size: NA
D gene: NA
CDR3 protein: CASSFGVRNTIYF
CDR3 DNA: TGTGCCAGCTCATTCGGGGTTAGAAACACCATATATTTT

V gene: TRBV13
J gene: TRBJ1-2
clone size: NA
D gene: NA
CDR3 protein: CASTQSAGSYGYTF
CDR3 DNA: TGTGCCAGCACGCAATCCGCGGGATCCTATGGCTACACCTTC

V gene: TRBV18
J gene: TRBJ2-3
clone size: NA
D gene: NA
CDR3 protein: CASSLQTSTDTQYF
CDR3 DNA: TGTGCCAGCTCACTTCAGACTAGCACAGATACGCAGTATTTT

V gene: TRBV7-9
J gene: TRBJ1-5
clone size: NA
D gene: NA
CDR3 protein: CASSVGLSLNQPQHF
CDR3 DNA: TGTGCCAGCAGCGTAGGACTTTCACTGAATCAGCCCCAGCATTTT

V gene: TRBV7-8
J gene: TRBJ1-2
clone size: NA
D gene: NA
CDR3 protein: CASSPGQIYGYTF
CDR3 DNA: TGTGCCAGCAGCCCGGGACAAATCTATGGCTACACCTTC

V gene: TRBV5-1
J gene: TRBJ1-2
clone size: NA
D gene: NA
CDR3 protein: CASSSEGTAIPGGYTF
CDR3 DNA: TGCGCCAGCAGCTCGGAGGGGACGGCAATCCCGGGGGGCTACACCTTC

V gene: TRBV30
J gene: TRBJ1-6
clone size: NA
D gene: NA
CDR3 protein: CAWSATVLNSPLHF
CDR3 DNA: TGTGCCTGGAGTGCGACAGTACTTAATTCACCCCTCCACTTT